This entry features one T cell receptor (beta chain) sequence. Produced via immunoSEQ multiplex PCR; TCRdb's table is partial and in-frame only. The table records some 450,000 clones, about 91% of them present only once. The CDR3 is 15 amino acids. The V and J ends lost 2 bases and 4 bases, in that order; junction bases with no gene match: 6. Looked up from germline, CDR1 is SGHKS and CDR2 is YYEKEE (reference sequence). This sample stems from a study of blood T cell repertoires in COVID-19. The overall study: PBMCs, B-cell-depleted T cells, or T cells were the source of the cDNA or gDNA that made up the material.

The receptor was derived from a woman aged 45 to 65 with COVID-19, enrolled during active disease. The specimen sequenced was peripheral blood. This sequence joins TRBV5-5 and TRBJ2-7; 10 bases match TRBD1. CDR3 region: CASSLIGDRGYEQYF. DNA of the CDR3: TGTGCCAGCAGCTTAATTGGGGACAGGGGATACGAGCAGTACTTC.